These 13 T cell receptor beta chains came from one sample sequenced in a study of blood T cell repertoires in COVID-19. Only in-frame clones appear in the TCRdb table, and some are missing; sequencing was by immunoSEQ multiplex PCR. This repertoire shows tens of thousands of clones, less than 80% found once; its top ten account for less than 30%. Sequencing was carried out using peripheral blood. Receptors originate from a man aged 60 to 75 with active or convalescent COVID-19.

The rearrangement joins TRBV20-1 to TRBJ1-1; TRBD1 is a possible D gene (6 bases). V dropped 3 bases and J dropped 0 bases, with 11 bases sitting between them. Germline CDR1 and CDR2: DFQATT and SNEGSKA (reference sequence). The length of the CDR3 is 14 residues. The CDR3 sequence is CSASSPGVNTEAFF. CDR3 coding DNA: TGCAGTGCTAGTAGTCCAGGGGTGAACACTGAAGCTTTCTTT.

This chain connects TRBV7-9 to TRBJ1-6; D gene uncertain. Germline-derived CDR1 and CDR2 are SEHNR and FQNEAQ (reference sequence). This CDR3 contains 14 residues. The V end was cut by 1 base, the J end by 6 bases, with 7 bases between. The CDR3 loop is CASSLVGLNSPLHF. The CDR3 DNA sequence: TGTGCCAGCAGCTTAGTGGGCCTTAATTCACCCCTCCACTTT.

V usage is TRBV4-3 and J usage is TRBJ2-3, with TRBD2 identical over 10 bases. The CDR3 length is 17 residues. Germline trimming cut 0 bases from V and 6 bases from J; bases unmatched to any gene: 9. CDR1 LGHNA and CDR2 YSLEER come from the germline V gene. In DNA form, the CDR3 reads TGCGCCAGCAGCCAAGATATAGCTAGCGGGGGAGGGGATACGCAGTATTTT. Its protein is CASSQDIASGGGDTQYF.

The table lists this clone with a few counts. V gene TRBV13 combines with J gene TRBJ2-1, with 10 bases lining up with TRBD1. This CDR3 is 16 amino acids long. Trimming took 5 bases from V and 9 from J; bases not matched to a gene: 13. The germline V gene encodes CDR1 PRHDT and CDR2 FYEKMQ (reference sequence). CDR3 in amino acids: CASSTRTGGNVGEQFF. Written as DNA, the CDR3 is TGTGCCAGCAGCACCAGGACAGGGGGAAATGTTGGTGAGCAGTTCTTC. The full variable domain, in which reference TRBV13 and TRBJ2-1 provide the parts outside the CDR3, is AAGVIQSPRHLIKEKRETATLKCYPIPRHDTVYWYQQGPGQDPQFLISFYEKMQSDKGSIPDRFSAQQFSDYHSELNMSSLELGDSALYFCASSTRTGGNVGEQFFGPGTRLTVL.

The CDR3 DNA is TGTGCCAGCAGCACAGGACAGGGACGAGATTCACCCCTCCACTTT. Residues: CASSTGQGRDSPLHF. The chain employs TRBV7-9 and TRBJ1-6, with 8 bases that match TRBD1. V trimming: 5 bases; J trimming: 8 bases; junction bases outside the gene matches: 8. Germline assignment: CDR1 SEHNR and CDR2 FQNEAQ (reference sequence). The CDR3 runs to 15 residues.

The V call is TRBV7-6, the J call TRBJ2-1; 9 nucleotides match TRBD1. The CDR3 spans 16 residues. Germline V gives CDR1 SGHVS, CDR2 FNYEAQ. With V trimmed by 6 bases and J by 4 bases, 10 bases remained unmatched. The CDR3 coding sequence is TGTGCCAGCAGTACTAGACCGGGACAGGGATACAATGAGCAGTTCTTC. This codes for CASSTRPGQGYNEQFF.

The V call is TRBV3-1 (or the pseudogene TRBV3-2), the J call TRBJ2-1; possible D gene TRBD2, 5 bases. Germline loops: CDR1 LGHDT, CDR2 YNNKEL (reference sequence). The CDR3 runs to 15 residues. V shed 1 base and J shed 7 bases, with 14 bases lying between them. This chain's CDR3 is CASSQGLDSGNEQFF. The CDR3 DNA reads as TGTGCCAGCAGCCAAGGCCTTGACTCGGGGAATGAGCAGTTCTTC.

This clone was counted only a few times. The V and J genes are TRBV4-2 and TRBJ1-6; maybe TRBD1 (6 bases). Germline V lookup: CDR1 LGHNA, CDR2 YNFKEQ. This CDR3 has 16 amino acids. V shed 4 bases and J shed 5 bases, with 15 bases lying between them. Here the CDR3 DNA reads TGTGCCAGCAGCCCGTGGCCAGGGGCTCATAATTCACCCCTCCACTTT. Amino acids: CASSPWPGAHNSPLHF.

This chain links TRBV7-3 with TRBJ2-1; TRBD2 is a possible D gene (5 bases). CDR3 length equals 13 residues. Trimming stripped 5 bases from V and 9 bases from J, with 14 bases between. Per germline, CDR1 SGHTA and CDR2 FQGTGA. Here the CDR3 reads CASSVSLEGEQFF. Here the CDR3 DNA reads TGTGCCAGCAGCGTCTCGTTAGAGGGTGAGCAGTTCTTC. Using reference TRBV7-3 and TRBJ2-1 for the parts outside the CDR3, the full variable domain is GAGVSQTPSNKVTEKGKYVELRCDPISGHTALYWYRQSLGQGPEFLIYFQGTGAADDSGLPNDRFFAVRPEGSVSTLKIQRTERGDSAVYLCASSVSLEGEQFFGPGTRLTVL.

The chain joins TRBV5-4 to TRBJ2-2; 11 positions agree with TRBD1. With V trimmed by 3 bases and J by 5 bases, 3 bases remained unmatched. The CDR3 length is 15 residues. The germline CDR1 and CDR2 sequences are SGHNT and YYREEE (reference sequence). The CDR3 region is CASSSGTGGTGELFF. The CDR3 region has the DNA TGTGCCAGCAGCTCCGGGACAGGGGGTACCGGGGAGCTGTTTTTT.

V gene TRBV7-2 combines with J gene TRBJ1-2; TRBD1 might be the D (6 bases). V lost 2 bases and J lost 4, with 17 bases in between. CDR1 is SGHTA, CDR2 FQGNSA, per germline. There are 16 residues in the CDR3. CDR3 sequence reads: CASSLTIHPGVYGYTF. The CDR3 nucleotides are TGTGCCAGCAGCTTAACGATACATCCAGGGGTCTATGGCTACACCTTC.

This clone showed up just a few times. The chain combines TRBV5-6 with TRBJ2-4, with D maybe TRBD2 (6 bases). From germline, CDR1 is SGHDT and CDR2 YYEEEE. The V gene lost 5 bases and the J gene lost 7 bases, with 22 bases spanning the gap. The CDR3 is 16 amino acids. The CDR3 loop is CASRTAQLGRNNIQYF. Written as DNA, the CDR3 is TGTGCCAGCAGGACTGCCCAATTGGGGAGGAACAACATTCAGTACTTC.

This clone was detected only a few times. The chain combines TRBV12-3 or TRBV12-4 with TRBJ1-2, with D possibly matching TRBD1 (5 bases). V dropped 3 bases and J dropped 7 bases, with 6 bases sitting between them. The CDR3 runs 11 residues. The CDR3 loop is CASSFRGGYTF. CDR3 nucleotide sequence: TGTGCCAGCAGTTTTAGGGGTGGCTACACCTTC.